A single sample gave rise to the 12 T cell receptor beta chains below, sequenced in a study of CD8+CD57+ T cells in acquired aplastic anemia. The TCR beta profiling, which covered VDJ combination and CDR3 sequence, was carried out using genomic DNA as the template. TCRdb reanalysed the reads using MiXCR and keeps one entry per CDR3 protein. The sample carries 100,000 to 120,000 distinct CDR3 sequences, around 53% recorded once. The sample was sorted CD4+, CD8+, or CD8+CD57+ T cells (not recorded which) from PBMCs. All receptors derive from a human donor in good health, serving as a control.

As concerns this clonotype: At one end, the junction sequence differs from germline, possibly due to a read error. The chain links TRBV12-3 or TRBV12-4 to TRBJ1-6, with D tentatively TRBD1 (5 bases). CDR3 length: 14 residues. The CDR3 nucleotides read TGTGCCAGCAGTTACGGGACGGTAAATTCACCCCCCCACTTT. It specifies CASSYGTVNSPPHF.

This clonotype was counted many times. CDR3 residues: CASSGHGSGDTEAFF. In DNA, the CDR3 is TGTGCCAGCAGCGGGCACGGGTCGGGGGATACTGAAGCTTTCTTT. The rearrangement joins TRBV5-6 to TRBJ1-1, with D possibly TRBD1 on 5 matching bases. The V gene lost 4 bases and the J gene lost 5 bases, with 18 bases spanning the gap. From germline, CDR1 is SGHDT and CDR2 YYEEEE. The CDR3 contains 15 residues.

This chain uses TRBV15 with TRBJ2-6, with D uncertain. V was cut by 1 base and J by 0 bases, with 4 bases left in between. The CDR3 length is 15 residues. Germline lookup yields CDR1 LNHNV and CDR2 YYDKDF (reference sequence). The CDR3 is CATSRVVSGANVLTF. The CDR3 DNA sequence: TGTGCCACCAGCAGAGTCGTCTCTGGGGCCAACGTCCTGACTTTC.

The chain is built from TRBV2 and TRBJ1-2; D is ambiguous. Trimming cost V 7 bases and J 7 bases, with 16 bases left between them. Germline V gene sequence: CDR1 SNHLY, CDR2 FYNNEI. The CDR3 runs 13 residues. This CDR3 reads CASTPGVMRGYTF. In DNA form, the CDR3 reads TGTGCCAGCACGCCGGGAGTTATGCGTGGCTACACCTTC. Combining the CDR3 with reference TRBV2 and TRBJ1-2 gives the whole variable domain EPEVTQTPSHQVTQMGQEVILRCVPISNHLYFYWYRQILGQKVEFLVSFYNNEISEKSEIFDDQFSVERPDGSNFTLKIRSTKLEDSAMYFCASTPGVMRGYTFGSGTRLTVV.

This clonotype was counted many times. The V call is TRBV11-2, the J call TRBJ2-7; 8 bases match TRBD1. With 5 bases clipped from V and 1 base from J, the junction kept 7 bases outside the gene matches. The CDR3 spans 15 residues. The germline CDR1 and CDR2 sequences are SGHAT and FQNNGV. The CDR3 coding sequence is TGTGCCAGCAGCCCCCGGACAGGGAGTTCCTACGAGCAGTACTTC. Its protein is CASSPRTGSSYEQYF.

The V and J genes are TRBV11-2 and TRBJ2-1; maybe TRBD2 (7 bases). The germline CDR1 and CDR2 sequences are SGHAT and FQNNGV. The CDR3 covers 15 residues. Trimming took off 6 bases at V and 2 bases at J, with 14 bases between the two ends. This CDR3 is CASSLNGGPYNEQFF. The CDR3 DNA reads as TGTGCCAGCAGTTTAAACGGGGGGCCCTACAATGAGCAGTTCTTC.

The chain employs TRBV27 and TRBJ2-7; no clear D gene. V gave up 10 bases and J gave up 2 bases, with 3 bases separating them. CDR1 is MNHEY, CDR2 SMNVEV, per germline (reference sequence). The CDR3 is made up of 9 amino acids. CDR3 region: CANPYEQYF. In DNA form, the CDR3 reads TGTGCCAACCCCTACGAGCAGTACTTC.

There are a few counts of this clonotype. The J gene is TRBJ2-3, the V gene TRBV7-3, with D maybe TRBD2 (7 bases). Germline lookup yields CDR1 SGHTA and CDR2 FQGTGA. The CDR3 runs 15 residues. Trimming left V 1 base short and J 7 bases short, with 15 bases between. The CDR3 loop is CASSLMGGAGYTQYF. The DNA for the CDR3 is TGTGCCAGCAGCTTAATGGGGGGGGCCGGATATACGCAGTATTTT.

This clonotype was observed a single time. The CDR3 region has the DNA TGTGCCAGCAGTGTCCAGGCCCAGGCAGATACGCAGTATTTT. The encoded protein is CASSVQAQADTQYF. This sequence joins TRBV6-4 and TRBJ2-3; D is ambiguous. The CDR3 runs 14 residues. Trimming cost V 4 bases and J 4 bases, with 12 bases left between them. CDR1 is MRHNA and CDR2 is SNTAGT in the germline V gene.

The rearrangement joins TRBV10-3 to TRBJ1-1, with D perhaps matching TRBD1 (6 bases). Germline CDR1 ENHRY, CDR2 SYGVKD. The CDR3 is 12 residues long. Deletions cut 10 bases from V and 3 bases from J, with 12 bases between. CDR3 sequence reads: CATGGADTEAFF. The CDR3 DNA is TGTGCCACCGGGGGGGCCGACACTGAAGCTTTCTTT.

The V gene is TRBV20-1, the J gene TRBJ2-3, with 9 bases identical to TRBD1. Germline lookup yields CDR1 DFQATT and CDR2 SNEGSKA (reference sequence). After removal of 1 base from V and 9 bases from J, the junction contained 11 bases not matched to a gene. This CDR3 spans 15 amino acids. The CDR3 nucleotides read TGCAGTGCTAGAGTCTCCGGACAGGGGCGAGTCACGCAGTATTTT. Its translation: CSARVSGQGRVTQYF.

At least ten counts were recorded for this clonotype. The V call is TRBV20-1, the J call TRBJ2-7, with 9 nucleotides matching TRBD1. V shed 5 bases, J shed 3 bases, and the junction held 5 bases outside the gene matches. Germline V gene data show CDR1 as DFQATT and CDR2 as SNEGSKA (reference sequence). CDR3 length equals 13 residues. The CDR3 DNA reads TGCAGTGCTGGGACAGGGAGGGACTACGAGCAGTACTTC. Amino acids: CSAGTGRDYEQYF.